Given below is one T cell receptor (beta chain) in context. Per the original data handling: Cell counts per sample came from amplifying reference gene primers. Sequenced by immunoSEQ multiplex PCR; TCRdb stores in-frame clones only, minus some. That table furnishes V, J and clone size, whereas the DNA furnished D and trimming. The sample includes 85,000 to 100,000 clones, roughly 77% of them seen just once. This record belongs to a study of blood T cell repertoires in COVID-19. Study summary: Collection of acute and convalescent COVID-19 samples took place in the United States, Italy and Spain. T cells, B-cell-depleted T cells, or PBMCs provided the cDNA or gDNA that served as material.

CDR3 length equals 16 residues. Germline V gene lookup returns CDR1 ENHRY and CDR2 SYGVKD. V shed 3 bases and J shed 5 bases, with 16 bases lying between them. The chain combines TRBV10-3 with TRBJ1-4; D gene unclear. Sequencing was carried out using peripheral blood. The TCR originated in a human donor in a cohort sampled during active COVID-19. The CDR3 spells CAISDTGRKSNEKLFF. The CDR3 nucleotides are TGTGCCATCAGTGATACGGGAAGAAAGTCAAATGAAAAACTGTTTTTT.